These T cell receptor beta chains were read from a single sample in a study of blood T cell repertoires in COVID-19. The protocol was immunoSEQ multiplex PCR, while the TCRdb copy is restricted to in-frame clones and leaves out a portion. The data show 380,000 or so clones, 80% to 90% seen once. Sequences were obtained from peripheral blood. These receptors were obtained from a man aged 35 to 55 with acute or convalescent COVID-19. The CDR3 runs from the conserved cysteine through the conserved F or W. The D gene is left open where the match is weak. Size is omitted from some rows. Given values are once, few, many or a class for expanded clones.

.,.,TRBJ2-3,TRBV9,CASSVWDTSTDTQYF,TGTGCCAGCAGCGTGTGGGACACTAGCACAGATACGCAGTATTTT
.,.,TRBJ1-6,TRBV6-5,CASTSQSSYNSPLHF,TGTGCCAGCACATCACAGTCCTCCTATAATTCACCCCTCCACTTT
.,once,TRBJ2-2,TRBV6-2/TRBV6-3,CASSYSSFDTRTGELFF,TGTGCCAGCAGTTACTCTTCTTTCGACACCCGCACCGGGGAGCTGTTTTTT
.,.,TRBJ1-1,TRBV19,CASRIGPEAFF,TGTGCCAGTAGAATAGGGCCTGAAGCTTTCTTT
.,.,TRBJ1-6,TRBV7-2,CASSARPGAYNSPLHF,TGTGCCAGCAGCGCACGACCAGGGGCCTATAATTCACCCCTCCACTTT
TRBD2,.,TRBJ2-1,TRBV9,CASSVGLALNEQFF,TGTGCCAGCAGCGTCGGACTAGCTCTTAATGAGCAGTTCTTC
.,.,TRBJ2-7,TRBV5-5,CASSFGSSYEQYF,TGTGCCAGCAGCTTCGGGAGTTCCTACGAGCAGTACTTC
TRBD1,.,TRBJ1-5,TRBV7-2,CASSLAGQGVPQHF,TGTGCCAGCAGCTTAGCGGGACAGGGAGTGCCCCAGCATTTT
TRBD2,once,TRBJ2-2,TRBV2,CASSRTSGLNTGELFF,TGTGCCAGCAGTAGGACTAGCGGACTAAACACCGGGGAGCTGTTTTTT
TRBD1,.,TRBJ1-4,TRBV2,CASSESAARGPRGDEKLFF,TGTGCCAGCAGTGAATCGGCGGCCAGGGGGCCGAGAGGGGATGAAAAACTGTTTTTT
.,.,TRBJ2-7,TRBV9,CASSDLGRSHEQYF,TGTGCCAGCAGCGATCTAGGGAGGTCCCACGAGCAGTACTTC
.,.,TRBJ2-7,TRBV11-2,CASSLGQDLYEQYF,TGTGCCAGCAGCTTAGGACAGGACCTATACGAGCAGTACTTC
.,.,TRBJ2-1,TRBV4-3,CASSQDASGMREQFF,TGCGCCAGCAGCCAAGATGCGTCAGGGATGAGGGAGCAGTTCTTC
TRBD2,once,TRBJ2-1,TRBV2,CASTGTSGYNEQFF,TGTGCCAGCACCGGGACTAGCGGCTACAATGAGCAGTTCTTC
.,.,TRBJ2-3,TRBV7-9,CASSLVGQRRGTDTQYF,TGTGCCAGCAGCTTAGTGGGACAGCGGCGGGGAACAGATACGCAGTATTTT
.,.,TRBJ2-3,TRBV15,CATSRALTGSGDTQYF,TGTGCCACCAGCAGAGCCTTGACAGGGTCGGGAGATACACAGTATTTT
.,.,TRBJ2-2,TRBV2,CASSVESGELFF,TGTGCCAGCAGTGTTGAGTCCGGGGAGCTGTTTTTT
TRBD1,.,TRBJ1-2,TRBV6-5,CATQGAYGYTF,TGTGCCACCCAGGGGGCCTATGGCTACACCTTC
TRBD1,.,TRBJ1-1,TRBV28,CASSFHSDRDTEAFF,TGTGCCAGCAGCTTCCATTCCGACAGGGACACTGAAGCTTTCTTT
.,few,TRBJ2-6,TRBV2,CASRRIPRANVLTF,TGTGCCAGCAGGAGAATACCAAGGGCCAACGTCCTGACTTTC
.,.,TRBJ1-1,TRBV12-3/TRBV12-4,CASSLAQGSEAFF,TGTGCCAGCAGTTTAGCACAGGGCTCTGAAGCTTTCTTT
.,.,TRBJ1-2,TRBV28,CASSRTPESYGYTF,TGTGCCAGCAGCCGGACACCCGAAAGCTATGGCTACACCTTC
TRBD2,.,TRBJ2-5,TRBV28,CASSSDSGRGETQYF,TGTGCCAGCAGTTCGGATAGCGGGAGGGGGGAGACCCAGTACTTC
.,.,TRBJ1-2,TRBV6-2/TRBV6-3,CASSRGSGYTF,TGTGCCAGCAGTAGGGGTTCTGGCTACACCTTC
.,.,TRBJ1-2,TRBV5-1,CASSLSGRGNYGYTF,TGCGCCAGCAGCTTGTCTGGCAGGGGTAACTATGGCTACACCTTC
TRBD2,.,TRBJ2-1,TRBV6-5,CASSSPGREHNEQFF,TGTGCCAGCAGCTCTCCTGGGAGGGAGCACAATGAGCAGTTCTTC
.,once,TRBJ2-1,TRBV11-2,CASSLSSSSYNEQFF,TGTGCCAGCAGCTTAAGCTCAAGCTCCTACAATGAGCAGTTCTTC
.,.,TRBJ2-4,TRBV7-9,CASSLVGTSGDKNIQYF,TGTGCCAGCAGCTTAGTGGGGACTTCGGGGGACAAAAACATTCAGTACTTC
.,.,TRBJ1-5,TRBV6-2/TRBV6-3,CASSYHQNHQPQHF,TGTGCCAGCAGTTACCACCAGAACCATCAGCCCCAGCATTTT
.,.,TRBJ1-2,TRBV20-1,CSASTGYGYTF,TGCAGTGCTAGTACAGGCTATGGCTACACCTTC
TRBD2,.,TRBJ2-3,TRBV6-2/TRBV6-3,CASSYIVGGADTQYF,TGTGCCAGCAGTTACATAGTCGGGGGGGCAGATACGCAGTATTTT
.,.,TRBJ2-7,TRBV7-9,CASSPRTEVPPYEQYF,TGTGCCAGCAGCCCCCGGACGGAGGTTCCTCCCTACGAGCAGTACTTC
.,.,TRBJ2-1,TRBV7-3,CASSLQGGDEQFF,TGTGCCAGCAGCTTACAGGGCGGTGATGAGCAGTTCTTC
.,few,TRBJ1-3,TRBV7-2,CASSLYRDGSAGNTIYF,TGTGCCAGCAGCTTATACCGAGACGGGTCCGCGGGAAACACCATATATTTT
TRBD1,once,TRBJ1-5,TRBV28,CASIDRGRQPQHF,TGTGCCAGCATCGACAGGGGGCGTCAGCCCCAGCATTTT
TRBD2,.,TRBJ2-3,TRBV29-1,CSVAGRELTDTQYF,TGCAGCGTTGCGGGGCGGGAGCTAACAGATACGCAGTATTTT